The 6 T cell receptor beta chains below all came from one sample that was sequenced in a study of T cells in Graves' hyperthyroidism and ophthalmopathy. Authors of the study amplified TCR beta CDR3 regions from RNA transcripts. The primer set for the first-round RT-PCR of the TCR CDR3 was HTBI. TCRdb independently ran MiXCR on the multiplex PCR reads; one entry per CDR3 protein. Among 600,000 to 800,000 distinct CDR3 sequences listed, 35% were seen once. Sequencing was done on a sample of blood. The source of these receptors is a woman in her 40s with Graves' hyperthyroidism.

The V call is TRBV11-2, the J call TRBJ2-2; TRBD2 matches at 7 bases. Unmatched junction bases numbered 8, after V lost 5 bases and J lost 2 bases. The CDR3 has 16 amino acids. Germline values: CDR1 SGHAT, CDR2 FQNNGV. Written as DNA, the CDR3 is TGTGCCAGCAGCCAAATTCTAGCGGCCAACACCGGGGAGCTGTTTTTT. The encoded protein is CASSQILAANTGELFF.

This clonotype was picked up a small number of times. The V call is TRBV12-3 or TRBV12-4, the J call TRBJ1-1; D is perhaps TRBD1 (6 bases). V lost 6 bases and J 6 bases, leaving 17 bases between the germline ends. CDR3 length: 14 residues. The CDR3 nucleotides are TGTGCCAGCAGCGCACAGGGTATAGGCGCTGAAGCTTTCTTT. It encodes CASSAQGIGAEAFF.

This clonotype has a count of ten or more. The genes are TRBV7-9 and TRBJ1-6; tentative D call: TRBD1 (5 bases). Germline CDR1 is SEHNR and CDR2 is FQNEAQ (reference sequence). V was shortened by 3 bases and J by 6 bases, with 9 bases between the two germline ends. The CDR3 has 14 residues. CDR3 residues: CASSFDSINSPLHF. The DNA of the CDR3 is TGTGCCAGCAGCTTTGACAGTATTAATTCACCCCTCCACTTT. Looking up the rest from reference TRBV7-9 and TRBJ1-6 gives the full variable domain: DTGVSQNPRHKITKRGQNVTFRCDPISEHNRLYWYRQTLGQGPEFLTYFQNEAQLEKSRLLSDRFSAERPKGSFSTLEIQRTEQGDSAMYLCASSFDSINSPLHFGNGTRLTVT.

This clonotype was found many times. The DNA for the CDR3 is TGTGCCAGCAGCTTAGTAGCGATCACCGGGGAGCTGTTTTTT. Translation gives CASSLVAITGELFF. The rearrangement joins TRBV7-3 to TRBJ2-2; the D gene is possibly TRBD2 (5 bases). The V and J ends lost 2 bases and 4 bases respectively, with 8 bases between them. Germline CDR1 is SGHTA and CDR2 is FQGTGA. The CDR3 consists of 14 residues.

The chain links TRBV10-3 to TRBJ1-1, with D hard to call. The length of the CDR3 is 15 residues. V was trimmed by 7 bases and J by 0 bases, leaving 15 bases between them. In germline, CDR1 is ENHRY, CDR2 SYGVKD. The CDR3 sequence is CAIKTPQLLNTEAFF. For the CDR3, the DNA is TGTGCCATCAAGACGCCGCAGCTACTGAACACTGAAGCTTTCTTT.

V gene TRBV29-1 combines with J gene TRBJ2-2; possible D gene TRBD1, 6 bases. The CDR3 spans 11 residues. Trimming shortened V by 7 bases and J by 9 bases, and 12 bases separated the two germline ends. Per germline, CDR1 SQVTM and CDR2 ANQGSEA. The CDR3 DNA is TGCAGCGCCGCGGACAGCTGGGAGCTGTTTTTT. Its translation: CSAADSWELFF.